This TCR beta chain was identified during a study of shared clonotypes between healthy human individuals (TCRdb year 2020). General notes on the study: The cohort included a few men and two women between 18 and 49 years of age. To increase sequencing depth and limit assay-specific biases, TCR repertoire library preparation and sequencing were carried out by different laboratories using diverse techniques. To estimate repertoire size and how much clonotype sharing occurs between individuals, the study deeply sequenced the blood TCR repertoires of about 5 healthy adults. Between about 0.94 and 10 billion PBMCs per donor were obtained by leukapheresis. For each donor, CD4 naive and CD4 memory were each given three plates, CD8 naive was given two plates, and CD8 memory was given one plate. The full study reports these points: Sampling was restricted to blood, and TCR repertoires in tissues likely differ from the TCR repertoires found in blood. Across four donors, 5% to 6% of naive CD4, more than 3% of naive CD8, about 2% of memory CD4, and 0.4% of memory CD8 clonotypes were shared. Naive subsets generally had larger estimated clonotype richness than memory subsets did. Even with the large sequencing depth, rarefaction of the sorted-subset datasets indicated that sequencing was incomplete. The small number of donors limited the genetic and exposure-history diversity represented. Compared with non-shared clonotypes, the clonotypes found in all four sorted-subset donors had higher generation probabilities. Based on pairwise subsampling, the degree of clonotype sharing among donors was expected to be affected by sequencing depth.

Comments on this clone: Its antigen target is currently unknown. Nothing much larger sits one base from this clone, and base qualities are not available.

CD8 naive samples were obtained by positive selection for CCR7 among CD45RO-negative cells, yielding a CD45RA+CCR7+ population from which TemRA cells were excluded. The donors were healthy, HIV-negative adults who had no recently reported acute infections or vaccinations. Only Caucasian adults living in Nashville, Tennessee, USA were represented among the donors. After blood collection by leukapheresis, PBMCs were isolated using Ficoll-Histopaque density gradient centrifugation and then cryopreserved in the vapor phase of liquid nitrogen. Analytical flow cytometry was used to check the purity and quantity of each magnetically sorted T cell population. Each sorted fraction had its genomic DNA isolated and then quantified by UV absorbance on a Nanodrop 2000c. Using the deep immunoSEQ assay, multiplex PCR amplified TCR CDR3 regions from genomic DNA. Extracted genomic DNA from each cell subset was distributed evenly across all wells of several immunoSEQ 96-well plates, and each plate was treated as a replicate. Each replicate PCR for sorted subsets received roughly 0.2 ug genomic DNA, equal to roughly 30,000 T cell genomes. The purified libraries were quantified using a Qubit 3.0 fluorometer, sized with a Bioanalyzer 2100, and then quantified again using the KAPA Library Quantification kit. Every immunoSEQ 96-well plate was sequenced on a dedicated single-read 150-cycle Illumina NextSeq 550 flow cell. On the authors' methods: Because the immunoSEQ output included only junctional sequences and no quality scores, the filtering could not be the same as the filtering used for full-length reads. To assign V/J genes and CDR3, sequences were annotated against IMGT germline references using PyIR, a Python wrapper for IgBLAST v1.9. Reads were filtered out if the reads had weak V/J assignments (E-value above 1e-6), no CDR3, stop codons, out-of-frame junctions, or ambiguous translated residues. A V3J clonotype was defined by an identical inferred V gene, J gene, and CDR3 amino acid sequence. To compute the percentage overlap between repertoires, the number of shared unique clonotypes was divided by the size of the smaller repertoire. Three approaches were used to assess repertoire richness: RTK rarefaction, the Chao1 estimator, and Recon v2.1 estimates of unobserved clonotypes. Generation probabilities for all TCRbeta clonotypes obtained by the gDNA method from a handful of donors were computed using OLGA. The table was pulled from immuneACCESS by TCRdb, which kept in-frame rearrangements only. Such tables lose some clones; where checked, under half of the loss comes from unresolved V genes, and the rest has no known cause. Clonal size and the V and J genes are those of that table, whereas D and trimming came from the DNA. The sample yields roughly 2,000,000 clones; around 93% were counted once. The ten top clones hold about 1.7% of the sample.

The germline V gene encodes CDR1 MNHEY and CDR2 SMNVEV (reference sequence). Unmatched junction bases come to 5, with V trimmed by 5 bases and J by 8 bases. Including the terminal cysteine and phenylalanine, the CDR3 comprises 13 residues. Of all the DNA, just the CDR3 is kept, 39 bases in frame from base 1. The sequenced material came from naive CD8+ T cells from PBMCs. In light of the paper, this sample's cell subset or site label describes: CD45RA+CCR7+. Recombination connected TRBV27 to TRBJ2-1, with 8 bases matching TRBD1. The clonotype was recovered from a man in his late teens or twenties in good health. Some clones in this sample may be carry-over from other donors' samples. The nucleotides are TGTGCCAGCAGTCGTCGACAGGGGTATGAGCAGTTCTTC. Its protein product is CASSRRQGYEQFF.